This T cell receptor beta chain was captured in a study of shared clonotypes between healthy human individuals. Notes on the study in general: Naive subsets, compared against memory subsets, generally had larger estimated richness values. Non-shared clonotypes had lower generation probabilities than those shared by all four donors.

CDR3 length: 18 amino acids. V gave up 3 bases and J gave up 0 bases, with 18 bases separating them. In germline, CDR1 is SGHVS, CDR2 FNYEAQ. Study processing details: ImmunoSEQ supplied junction-only sequences lacking quality scores, so filtering was different. Repertoires were generated with immunoSEQ multiplex PCR, while TCRdb's copy carries only in-frame clones and drops some. V, J and clone size are taken as reported in that table, and D and trimming were inferred from the DNA itself. The sample has 550,000 to 800,000 clones, 90% seen once. As regards this clone: Its antigen is not identified.

Both CD45RO+ cells and CCR7-negative CD45RA+ TemRA cells were combined to make up CD8 memory. The sequence was obtained from a man aged 18 to 29 in good health. Some clones in this sample may be carry-over from other donors' samples. The J gene is TRBJ2-1, the V gene TRBV7-6; D call uncertain. The sample was memory CD8+ T cells from PBMCs. The subset is: CD45RO+ cells pooled with CCR7-negative TemRA cells. This CDR3 reads CASSLYPRLAGSYNEQFF. CDR3 bases: TGTGCCAGCAGCTTGTACCCTAGGTTGGCAGGCTCCTACAATGAGCAGTTCTTC.